What follows is one T cell receptor beta chain and its context. Its cognate antigen is unknown. These data come from a study of OX40 agonist ivuxolimab in advanced cancers. Study-wide context: Intravenous ivuxolimab was administered to patients every 2 weeks at 0.01 to 10 mg/kg. Having had anti-PD-1, anti-PD-L1 or anti-CTLA-4 therapy before was allowed, and roughly 39% had some. Study-level points and caveats: CD8+ T cells showed, on average, more clonal expansion than CD4+ cells.

Clones were sequenced by immunoSEQ multiplex PCR, and TCRdb holds only the in-frame ones, with some missing. This sample has roughly 51,000 clones, with around 90% found just once. The junction had 8 bases not matched to a gene; V was cut back by 4 bases and J by 7 bases. This CDR3 comprises 15 residues. CDR1 and CDR2 from the germline V gene are SGHRS and YFSETQ. The genes are TRBV5-1 and TRBJ2-1, with TRBD2 matching over 10 bases. Material: CD4+ or CD8+ T cells sorted from blood, obtained in a trial of the OX40 agonist ivuxolimab. This receptor was obtained from an adult with an advanced solid tumor such as melanoma, head and neck, liver or kidney cancer. The CDR3 sequence: CASSPTSGLGNEQFF. For the CDR3, the DNA is TGCGCCAGCAGCCCGACTAGCGGGCTGGGTAATGAGCAGTTCTTC.